These T cell receptor beta chains were read from a single sample in a study of blood T cell repertoires in COVID-19. The protocol was immunoSEQ multiplex PCR, while the TCRdb copy is restricted to in-frame clones and leaves out a portion. Among 25,000 to 35,000 clones listed, 80% were seen once. What was sequenced was peripheral blood. Source of these receptors: an older woman with acute or convalescent COVID-19. CDR3s include the opening cysteine and the closing phenylalanine or tryptophan. A D gene is named only where the DNA matches it firmly. Not all rows give a size; the values are once, few, many and, for expanded clones, a class.

CDR3nt	CDR3aa	abundance	v_gene	j_gene	d_gene
TGTGCCAGCAGCTTGCTTTTTGGACAGGGGGCAAAAAACGAGCAGTACTTC	CASSLLFGQGAKNEQYF	-	TRBV5-6	TRBJ2-7	TRBD1
TGTGCCAGCAGCTCGACACTACCGCGACAGAGAGAGAACTATGGCTACACCTTC	CASSSTLPRQRENYGYTF	-	TRBV7-9	TRBJ1-2	-
TGTGCCAGCAGGGCCGTGAACTATGGCTACACCTTC	CASRAVNYGYTF	once	TRBV6-6	TRBJ1-2	-
TGTGCCAAGGAGGACAGGGGATACCAGCCCCAGCATTTT	CAKEDRGYQPQHF	-	TRBV24-1	TRBJ1-5	TRBD1
TGTGCCAGCAGCCTCCGGGACAGAGTTAATCAGCCCCAGCATTTT	CASSLRDRVNQPQHF	-	TRBV6-5	TRBJ1-5	TRBD1
TGCGCCAGCAGTCCTAGCGGGAGTTCTTCCTACAATGAGCAGTTCTTC	CASSPSGSSSYNEQFF	-	TRBV5-1	TRBJ2-1	TRBD2
TGTGCCAGCAGTTACTCCTTCCCAGCCTACGAGCAGTACTTC	CASSYSFPAYEQYF	-	TRBV6-2/TRBV6-3	TRBJ2-7	-
TGTGCCATCAGTGAGTCGGCGGGGTTTCCTGGAAACACCATATATTTT	CAISESAGFPGNTIYF	-	TRBV10-3	TRBJ1-3	-
TGTGCCAGCAGCTTTCAGACAGTCCTAGACCCGGGCTACACCTTC	CASSFQTVLDPGYTF	once	TRBV5-6	TRBJ1-2	-
TGTGCCAGCAGCTTGGGACTAGCGACCACAGATACGCAGTATTTT	CASSLGLATTDTQYF	-	TRBV5-6	TRBJ2-3	TRBD2
TGCGCCAGCAGCCTCTCTCGAGGTTTGTGGGACAGAGACAATGAGCAGTTCTTC	CASSLSRGLWDRDNEQFF	-	TRBV4-1	TRBJ2-1	TRBD1
TGCGCCAGCAGCCGCGGTAGCGGGGACTACGAGCAGTACTTC	CASSRGSGDYEQYF	-	TRBV4-3	TRBJ2-7	TRBD2
TGTGCCAGCTGCCCTAGCGGGGGGCACAATGAGCAGTTCTTC	CASCPSGGHNEQFF	-	TRBV18	TRBJ2-1	TRBD2
TGTGCCAGCAGCCCGGGACAGACCACCTACGAGCAGTACTTC	CASSPGQTTYEQYF	-	TRBV28	TRBJ2-7	TRBD1
TGTGCCATCAGTGAGTCTAAGACAGGGGTCGGAAACACCATATATTTT	CAISESKTGVGNTIYF	-	TRBV10-3	TRBJ1-3	TRBD1
TGCGCCAGCAGCCCGTACAGGGGGCAGAACGGGGAGCTGTTTTTT	CASSPYRGQNGELFF	-	TRBV4-1	TRBJ2-2	TRBD1
TGTGCAAGTCGCTTAGCTTTCCAGCGGGAGTTAGGCTCCTACAATGAGCAGTTCTTC	CASRLAFQRELGSYNEQFF	-	TRBV12-2	TRBJ2-1	-
TGTGCCAGCTTGGCAGGGGCAGCAGGGGACACTGAAGCTTTCTTT	CASLAGAAGDTEAFF	-	TRBV6-5	TRBJ1-1	-
TGTGCCACCAGTGCCTTGGGCAGTTCAAGCACCCAGTACTTC	CATSALGSSSTQYF	-	TRBV24-1	TRBJ2-5	-
TGTGCCAGCAGGGCGGCAGGGAAGAATGGCTACACCTTC	CASRAAGKNGYTF	once	TRBV6-4	TRBJ1-2	-
TGCGCCAGCAGCCCCTACGTCGGGGACAGGGATAACGAGCAGTACTTC	CASSPYVGDRDNEQYF	few	TRBV4-1	TRBJ2-7	TRBD1
TGCGCCAGCAGCTTGCGCTCGGGGCTAGCGGGAGTCGAGCAGTTCTTC	CASSLRSGLAGVEQFF	few	TRBV5-1	TRBJ2-1	TRBD2
TGCAGTGCTAGTCAGGACAGCTCCCACGAGCAGTACTTC	CSASQDSSHEQYF	-	TRBV20-1	TRBJ2-7	-
TGTGCCAGCAGCTTCGATGCGCGGGCTATACGGGAGACCCAGTACTTC	CASSFDARAIRETQYF	few	TRBV5-4	TRBJ2-5	-
TGTGCCAGCAGCTCCACTAGCGGGAGGGCCGGATACGAGCAGTACTTC	CASSSTSGRAGYEQYF	-	TRBV2	TRBJ2-7	TRBD2
TGCGCCAGCAGCTACCCTGGGCGCAATCAGCCCCAGCATTTT	CASSYPGRNQPQHF	few	TRBV4-1	TRBJ1-5	-
TGTGCCAGCAGAGCCTCGGACCGAGGGTTGGAGACCCAGTACTTC	CASRASDRGLETQYF	few	TRBV28	TRBJ2-5	-
TGCGCCAGCAGCACCACGGGAGGGGGCACAGATACGCAGTATTTT	CASSTTGGGTDTQYF	-	TRBV5-1	TRBJ2-3	TRBD2
TGTGCCAGTCCCAAGGGGGGGGAGATAGCTCGGAGGGAACCCCAGCATTTT	CASPKGGEIARREPQHF	-	TRBV19	TRBJ1-5	-
TGTGCCAGCAGCTTTAACCAGGGTTATGCTGGAAACACCATATATTTT	CASSFNQGYAGNTIYF	-	TRBV7-9	TRBJ1-3	-
TGTGCCATCAGTGAGTCGGGCACCTCTGGAAACACCATATATTTT	CAISESGTSGNTIYF	-	TRBV10-3	TRBJ1-3	-
TGTGCCAGCAGCTTGCGACACTACGAGCAGTACTTC	CASSLRHYEQYF	-	TRBV5-4	TRBJ2-7	-
TGTGCCAGCAGCGTACGGGGGGAGGTCGATGAGCAGTTCTTC	CASSVRGEVDEQFF	-	TRBV6-4	TRBJ2-1	TRBD2
TGCGCCAGCAGCCCCGGGGGGACCGCCAACACTGAAGCTTTCTTT	CASSPGGTANTEAFF	few	TRBV5-1	TRBJ1-1	-
TGTGCCAGCAGTTTGGGGGGGGCGTATGGCTACACCTTC	CASSLGGAYGYTF	once	TRBV12-3/TRBV12-4	TRBJ1-2	-
TGTGCCAGCAGCGTAGGGCAGGGAGCGGGGAACACTGAAGCTTTCTTT	CASSVGQGAGNTEAFF	-	TRBV9	TRBJ1-1	-
TGTGCCAGCAGTCGAGTAGGGGCTAGCAATCAGCCCCAGCATTTT	CASSRVGASNQPQHF	-	TRBV28	TRBJ1-5	-
TGTGCCAGCAGCCCCGGGACTAGCGAAGAGACCCAGTACTTC	CASSPGTSEETQYF	-	TRBV9	TRBJ2-5	TRBD2
TGTGCCAGCAGCAAAAATTCCGGGACAGGGGTCGGCTACACCTTC	CASSKNSGTGVGYTF	-	TRBV21-1	TRBJ1-2	-
TGTGCCAGCAGCTTAACTAGCGGGGGCGGGGATACGCAGTATTTT	CASSLTSGGGDTQYF	-	TRBV7-3	TRBJ2-3	TRBD2
TGTGCCAGCAGGACTAGCGGGGGTACCCAGTACTTC	CASRTSGGTQYF	-	TRBV6-5	TRBJ2-5	TRBD2
TGTGCCACCAGTGATTTGCGGGACAGGGTTTTCACCGGGGAGCTGTTTTTT	CATSDLRDRVFTGELFF	-	TRBV24-1	TRBJ2-2	TRBD1
TGTGCCACCAGTAGGGGTGGCCAGCCCCAGCATTTT	CATSRGGQPQHF	-	TRBV24-1	TRBJ1-5	-
TGTGCCAGCAGCCTAAGCACAGATACGCAGTATTTT	CASSLSTDTQYF	once	TRBV7-6	TRBJ2-3	-
TGCAGCGTTGAAGACCCCCTACTAGCGGGTCTAGCCAAAAACATTCAGTACTTC	CSVEDPLLAGLAKNIQYF	-	TRBV29-1	TRBJ2-4	TRBD2
TGTGCCACCAGTGATGGAGACCAAGAGACCCAGTACTTC	CATSDGDQETQYF	once	TRBV24-1	TRBJ2-5	-
TGCGCCAGCAGCGGGGGGATCCAAGAGACCCAGTACTTC	CASSGGIQETQYF	few	TRBV5-1	TRBJ2-5	-
TGTGCCAGCAGTTTATCCGGACACGGCAATCAGCCCCAGCATTTT	CASSLSGHGNQPQHF	-	TRBV28	TRBJ1-5	-
TGTGCCAGCATACCTGGACAGGCTTCAAATACGCAGTATTTT	CASIPGQASNTQYF	-	TRBV5-4	TRBJ2-3	TRBD1
TGTGCCAGTAGTGTCCCCTCCCGCAGGGGGGAGTCCTACGAGCAGTACTTC	CASSVPSRRGESYEQYF	-	TRBV19	TRBJ2-7	-
TGTGCCACCAGCAGAGGCACAGGGGAAGGAGCTTTCTTT	CATSRGTGEGAFF	-	TRBV15	TRBJ1-1	TRBD1
TGTGCCAGCAGGAAACAGGGGGCGCCGGGCAATGAGCAGTTCTTC	CASRKQGAPGNEQFF	-	TRBV6-5	TRBJ2-1	TRBD1
TGTGCCAGCAGCGAGCAGGGGAGCAATCAGCCCCAGCATTTT	CASSEQGSNQPQHF	once	TRBV6-5	TRBJ1-5	-
TGTGCCAGCAGCGCGGGGACTAGCGGGGGATCAAGGGCAGATACGCAGTATTTT	CASSAGTSGGSRADTQYF	-	TRBV28	TRBJ2-3	TRBD2
TGTGCCAGTACCGGGGGGCGTGGCGGGAGTCTCTCTGGGGCCAACGTCCTGACTTTC	CASTGGRGGSLSGANVLTF	few	TRBV19	TRBJ2-6	-
TGTGCCAGCAGTAGACCCTGGGGGGGCGATGAGCAGTTCTTC	CASSRPWGGDEQFF	-	TRBV6-5	TRBJ2-1	-
TGTGCCAGCAGTTTTCAGGGACAGGGGCGATTTCCACGCTCCTACGAGCAGTACTTC	CASSFQGQGRFPRSYEQYF	-	TRBV28	TRBJ2-7	TRBD1